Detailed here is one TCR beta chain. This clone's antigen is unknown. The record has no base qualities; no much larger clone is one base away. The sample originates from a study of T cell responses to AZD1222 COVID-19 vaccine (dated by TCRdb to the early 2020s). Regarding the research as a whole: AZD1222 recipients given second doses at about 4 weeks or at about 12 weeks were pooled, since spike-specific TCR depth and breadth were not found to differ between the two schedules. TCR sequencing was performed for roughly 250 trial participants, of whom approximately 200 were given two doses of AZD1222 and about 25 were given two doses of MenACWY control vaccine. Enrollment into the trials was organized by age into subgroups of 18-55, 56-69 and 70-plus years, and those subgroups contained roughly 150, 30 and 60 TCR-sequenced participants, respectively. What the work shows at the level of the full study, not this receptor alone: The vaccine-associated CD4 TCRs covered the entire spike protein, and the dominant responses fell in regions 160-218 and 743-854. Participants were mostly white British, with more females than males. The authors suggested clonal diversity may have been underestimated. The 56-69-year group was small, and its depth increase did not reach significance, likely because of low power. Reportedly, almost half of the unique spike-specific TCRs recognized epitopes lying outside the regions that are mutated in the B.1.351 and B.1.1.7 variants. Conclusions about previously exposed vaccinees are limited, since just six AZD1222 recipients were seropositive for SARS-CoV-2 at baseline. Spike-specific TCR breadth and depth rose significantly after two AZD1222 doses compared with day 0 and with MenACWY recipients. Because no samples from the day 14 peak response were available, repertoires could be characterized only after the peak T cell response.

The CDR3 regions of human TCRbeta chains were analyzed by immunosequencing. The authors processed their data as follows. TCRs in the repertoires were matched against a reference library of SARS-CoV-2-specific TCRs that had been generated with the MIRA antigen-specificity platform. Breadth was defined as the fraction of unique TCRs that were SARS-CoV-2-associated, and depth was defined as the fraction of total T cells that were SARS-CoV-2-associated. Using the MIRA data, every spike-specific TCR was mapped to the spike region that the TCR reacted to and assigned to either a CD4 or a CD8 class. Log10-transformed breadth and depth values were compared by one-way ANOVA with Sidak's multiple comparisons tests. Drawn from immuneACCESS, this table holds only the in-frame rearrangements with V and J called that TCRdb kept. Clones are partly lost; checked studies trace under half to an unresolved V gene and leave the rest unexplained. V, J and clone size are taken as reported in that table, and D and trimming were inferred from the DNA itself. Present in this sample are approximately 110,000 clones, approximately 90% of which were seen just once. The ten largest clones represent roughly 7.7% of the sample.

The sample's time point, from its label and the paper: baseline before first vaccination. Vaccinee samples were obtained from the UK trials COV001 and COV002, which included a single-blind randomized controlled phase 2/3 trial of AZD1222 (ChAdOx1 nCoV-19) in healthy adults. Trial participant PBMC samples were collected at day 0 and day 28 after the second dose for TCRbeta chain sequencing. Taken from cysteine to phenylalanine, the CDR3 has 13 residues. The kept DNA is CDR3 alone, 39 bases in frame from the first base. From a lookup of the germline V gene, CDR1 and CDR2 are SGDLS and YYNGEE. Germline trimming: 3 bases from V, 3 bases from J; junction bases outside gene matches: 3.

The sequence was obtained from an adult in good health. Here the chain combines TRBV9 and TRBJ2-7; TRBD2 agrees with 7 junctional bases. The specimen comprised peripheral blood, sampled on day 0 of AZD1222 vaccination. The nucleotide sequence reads TGTGCCAGCAGCGCTTTAGCGGGCTACGAGCAGTACTTC. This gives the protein CASSALAGYEQYF.